This TCR beta chain was observed in a study of breast tumors, draining lymph nodes, adjacent tissues. Study results and caveats: The lymph node origin of tumor T cells was framed as consistent with a hypothesis, not demonstrated.

Germline values: CDR1 SQVTM, CDR2 ANQGSEA. J was trimmed by 6 bases and V by 8 bases; bases with no gene match: 6. The CDR3 runs to 11 residues. A single record per CDR3 protein comes from TCRdb applying MiXCR to the multiplex PCR reads. Found here are about 21,000 distinct CDR3 sequences, 45% to 75% of them singletons; the top ten hold roughly an eighth. As concerns this clonotype: The antigen remains undetermined.

This chain joins TRBV29-1 and TRBJ2-7; 8 bases map to TRBD2. This clonotype was obtained from a female donor with breast cancer. Some clones in this sample may be carry-over from other donors' samples. Sample: breast tumor tissue. CDR3 in amino acids: CSSELAVEQYF. In DNA, the CDR3 is TGCAGCAGTGAACTAGCGGTCGAGCAGTACTTC.